This TCR beta chain came from a study of identical twins' blood T cells (dated by TCRdb to the early 2010s). Concerning the study at large: Approximately 52 million Illumina reads were obtained across roughly 12 libraries, comprising six alpha-chain and six beta-chain libraries. The study compared TCR alpha and beta chain repertoires of three pairs of monozygous twins using next-generation sequencing to assess genetic influence on repertoire formation. What the research found in general, with its limitations: V gene usage, even among non-selected out-of-frame TCRbeta clonotypes, was reported to be markedly more similar within twin pairs than between unrelated donors. The number of CDR3 clonotypes shared between two donors was mainly determined by the product of the cloneset sizes of the two donors, and no clear deviation from this trend was shown by twins. Validation by independent studies was stated to be required for the proposed role of the TCRalpha J segment in MHC recognition during thymic selection. Looking at the most abundant TCRbeta clonotypes, every donor had more CDR3 sequences in common with her twin than with unrelated donors. Because the twins were reared together, environmental influences could not be excluded as an explanation for twin similarity.

Receptor libraries were prepared by 5' RACE. The instrument was an Illumina Genome Analyzer IIx. RNA-based TCR cDNA libraries were prepared by a previously described protocol with several modifications. Sample-specific barcodes were introduced on both ends of each TCR cDNA library during cDNA synthesis and amplification to prevent cross-contamination. The paper's data handling went like this. Between about 100,000 and nearly 550,000 clonotypes were identified per individual, with about 2.2 to 3.6 million CDR3-containing reads per library. Reads with improper barcode index combinations were discarded, after which clonesets were built for each library with the MiTCR software. MiTCR filtered or rescued low-quality reads and corrected PCR and sequencing errors when assembling CDR3 clonotypes. Artificial out-of-frame clonotypes were removed by being mapped to in-frame sequences, with one indel in the CDR3 allowed. To measure how similar V and J gene usage was between donors, Jensen-Shannon divergence was divided by mean entropy. The public reads were reanalyzed by TCRdb: fastp trimming at Q25, MiXCR alignment, in-frame beta chains only. For every CDR3 protein sequence, its rows merge into one entry that carries the most common genes and DNA. TCRdb's processing, not the authors', yielded these V and J calls. The sample records 350,000 to 450,000 distinct CDR3 sequences, roughly 31% of which are singletons. The ten most abundant clones make up about 6% of the sample.

Ends trimmed: V by 3 bases, J by 4 bases; bases unmatched to a gene: 8. The CDR3 starts with the cysteine, ends with the phenylalanine, and has 15 residues. Only the CDR3 DNA is retained, 45 bases long and in frame from the first base. The germline V gene specifies WSHSY as CDR1 and SAAADI as CDR2. Concerning this clonotype: The clone's antigen remains unknown. Base quality data are lacking; no much larger clone is found one base away.

Six healthy women forming three monozygous twin pairs were used as donors. All three twin pairs had been reared together and were thought likely to have met the same infectious agents and vaccines. RNA was isolated from peripheral blood mononuclear cells and used to prepare TCR cDNA libraries. The chain employs TRBV10-2 and TRBJ1-2; 7 bases in the middle match TRBD1. The sequence derives from a woman between 18 and 55 years old in good health. Input material: PBMCs. In nucleotide form, the sequence is TGCGCCAGCAGTGAAGGGACAGTTCCTTTCTATGGCTACACCTTC. Its product reads: CASSEGTVPFYGYTF.